This T cell receptor (beta chain) was obtained from a study of blood T cell repertoires in COVID-19. Study information: Nucleic acid was either cDNA or gDNA, and it came from T cells, B-cell-depleted T cells, or PBMCs.

Trimming took 4 bases from V and 6 from J, leaving 7 bases between them. The germline gives CDR1 LGHDT, CDR2 YNNKEL (reference sequence). The length of the CDR3 is 11 residues. The repertoire was sequenced with immunoSEQ multiplex PCR; TCRdb's copy has only in-frame clones and lacks some. The sample gives about 130,000 clones, 79% of which show up once; around 5% is in the top ten. Followed longitudinally, the Seattle patients had been enrolled during active infection. Specimen: peripheral blood. The source is a woman in her seventies with COVID-19, enrolled during active disease. This rearrangement joins TRBV3-1 (or the pseudogene TRBV3-2) to TRBJ2-7; D gene uncertain. The CDR3 DNA follows: TGTGCCAGCAGCCTCCACGGCGAGCAGTACTTC. Protein: CASSLHGEQYF.